The clone carrying this T cell receptor beta chain came up many times. RNA transcripts were the source from which TCR beta CDR3 regions were amplified. The library came from an HTBI-primed first-round RT-PCR and a second-round multiplex PCR. TCRdb used MiXCR to reprocess the multiplex PCR reads, holding one entry per CDR3 protein. The table lists 400,000 or so distinct CDR3 sequences, about a sixth of them singletons. This sample stems from a study of Graves' ophthalmopathy and Graves' hyperthyroidism. Turning to the study itself: Prior to any treatment, peripheral blood was collected at the time of initial diagnosis.

Clinical symptoms, serum thyroxine, TRAb, thyroid ultrasound and orbital computed tomography determined diagnosis. V was cut by 4 bases and J by 3 bases, with 14 bases left in between. This CDR3 comprises 14 residues. CDR1 is SGHRS and CDR2 is YFSETQ in the germline V gene. The TCR originated in an adult woman with stable Graves' hyperthyroidism. What was sequenced was peripheral blood. The chain recombines TRBV5-1 with TRBJ2-7, with D possibly matching TRBD2 (6 bases). CDR3 protein: CASSRGGKNYEQYF. DNA of the CDR3: TGCGCCAGCAGCCGGGGCGGGAAGAACTACGAGCAGTACTTC.